Listed here is a single T cell receptor (beta chain). Its target is unknown. A sample-barcoded 5' primer and a J-beta primer mix were used in a second PCR of about 7 to 12 cycles. Sequencing of every sample gave 2.5 million or more CDR3-containing paired-end reads. TCRdb independently ran MiXCR on the 5' RACE reads; one entry per CDR3 protein. Of more than 1 million distinct CDR3 sequences in the sample, 40% to 50% were seen once. This entry is derived from a study of blood T cells in healthy people across ages. Germline lookup yields CDR1 KGHSH and CDR2 LQKENI. V lost 5 bases, J lost 5 bases, and 15 bases lay in between. The CDR3 runs to 14 residues. Study results and limitations: A strong correlation was seen between TCR beta diversity and naive T cell percentage. A greater number of naive CD4+ cells and higher diversity distinguished long-lived donors from aged donors.

This TCR was sampled from a woman aged 60 to 75 in good health. The sample comprised blood. This sequence joins TRBV18 and TRBJ1-1; D might be TRBD1 (5 bases). In DNA, the CDR3 is TGTGCCAGCTCATCAAGATCTAACAGGACTGAAGCTTTCTTT. Translated: CASSSRSNRTEAFF.